A single sample is the source of the 32 T cell receptor beta chains below, sequenced in a study of T cells in Graves' hyperthyroidism and ophthalmopathy. TCR beta CDR3 regions were amplified from RNA transcripts. With the HTBI primer set, the TCR CDR3 went through a first round of RT-PCR. TCRdb passed the multiplex PCR reads through MiXCR, listing each CDR3 protein once. The sample carries fewer than 500,000 distinct CDR3 sequences, roughly 15% recorded once. The material sequenced was blood. These TCRs come from a woman in her twenties or thirties with Graves' ophthalmopathy.

This clonotype was counted only a few times. The chain employs TRBV19 and TRBJ1-2; D gene unclear. This CDR3 spans 14 amino acids. Per the germline V gene, CDR1 is LNHDA and CDR2 is SQIVND (reference sequence). Trimming stripped 5 bases from V and 7 bases from J, with 17 bases between. The CDR3 protein is CASSAVLGSLGYTF. CDR3 DNA sequence: TGTGCCAGTAGTGCCGTACTGGGATCACTTGGCTACACCTTC.

This clonotype was detected a few times. Here the CDR3 reads CASNGQGIWETQYF. As DNA, the CDR3 is TGTGCCAGCAACGGACAGGGGATATGGGAGACCCAGTACTTC. V is TRBV5-6 and J is TRBJ2-5; 9 bases are a match to TRBD1. The V segment lost 6 bases and the J segment 5 bases; nucleotides outside the gene matches: 8. The CDR3 runs to 14 residues. CDR1 SGHDT and CDR2 YYEEEE come from the germline V gene. The full variable domain, its missing parts supplied by reference TRBV5-6 and TRBJ2-5, is DAGVTQSPTHLIKTRGQQVTLRCSPKSGHDTVSWYQQALGQGPQFIFQYYEEEERQRGNFPDRFSGHQFPNYSSELNVNALLLGDSALYLCASNGQGIWETQYFGPGTRLLVL.

The V gene is TRBV2, the J gene TRBJ2-2; TRBD2 is a possible D gene (6 bases). There are 14 residues in the CDR3. Looked up from germline, CDR1 is SNHLY and CDR2 is FYNNEI. Trimming took off 7 bases at V and 0 bases at J, with 9 bases between the two ends. Written as DNA, the CDR3 is TGTGCCAGCAACACGGGAGCGAACACCGGGGAGCTGTTTTTT. Protein product: CASNTGANTGELFF. Using reference TRBV2 and TRBJ2-2 for the parts outside the CDR3, the full variable domain is EPEVTQTPSHQVTQMGQEVILRCVPISNHLYFYWYRQILGQKVEFLVSFYNNEISEKSEIFDDQFSVERPDGSNFTLKIRSTKLEDSAMYFCASNTGANTGELFFGEGSRLTVL.

The table lists this clonotype with a few counts. An end of the junction does not agree with germline; a read error may underlie this. The chain recombines TRBV6-4 with TRBJ2-6, with D maybe TRBD2 (5 bases). CDR3 length equals 14 residues. CDR1 and CDR2 from the germline V gene are MRHNA and SNTAGT. CDR3 in amino acids: CASTSGSGTNVLTF. For the CDR3, the DNA is TGTGCCAGCACCTCGGGGTCTGGGACCAACGTCCTGACTTTC.

This clonotype was counted ten times or more. V gene TRBV5-8 combines with J gene TRBJ2-1; tentatively, D is TRBD1 or TRBD2 (5 bases each). CDR3 length: 15 residues. Looked up from germline, CDR1 is SGHTS and CDR2 is YDEGEE. V was cut by 3 bases and J by 0 bases, with 10 bases left in between. The CDR3 loop is CASSWGSDSYNEQFF. DNA for the CDR3: TGTGCCAGCAGCTGGGGGTCAGACTCCTACAATGAGCAGTTCTTC.

The J gene is TRBJ2-5, the V gene TRBV5-5; 8 nucleotides line up with TRBD1. V lost 2 bases and J lost 2; bases outside the gene matches: 20. The CDR3 is made up of 20 amino acids. Germline CDR1 reads SGHKS; CDR2 reads YYEKEE (reference sequence). The CDR3 sequence is CASSLTPTTGAGAKQETQYF. CDR3 DNA: TGTGCCAGCAGCTTAACACCGACGACAGGGGCGGGCGCAAAACAAGAGACCCAGTACTTC.

In this sample, this clonotype turned up many times. V is TRBV18 and J is TRBJ1-3; TRBD1 might be the D (5 bases). V lost 0 bases to trimming and J lost 8 bases, with 5 bases between them. The length of the CDR3 is 12 residues. Germline CDR1 KGHSH, CDR2 LQKENI. The CDR3 region is CASSPPGDTIYF. CDR3 coding DNA: TGTGCCAGCTCACCACCGGGGGACACCATATATTTT.

Comment on this clonotype: This clone may be a read error of a much larger clone one base away. CDR3: CASSLNIWDYGYTF. The CDR3 DNA sequence: TGTGCCAGCAGCTTGAACATCTGGGACTATGGCTACACCTTC. V is TRBV11-2 and J is TRBJ1-2; D uncertain. The CDR3 has 14 amino acids. V lost 3 bases to trimming and J lost 3 bases, with 11 bases between them. Germline V gene lookup returns CDR1 SGHAT and CDR2 FQNNGV.

This chain links TRBV7-3 with TRBJ2-7; TRBD2 matches 13 bases. Germline V lookup: CDR1 SGHTA, CDR2 FQGTGA. CDR3 size: 16 residues. With V trimmed by 4 bases and J by 7 bases, 10 bases remained unmatched. Here the CDR3 DNA reads TGTGCCAGCAGCTCCAGTACTAGCGGGAGGGCCGGTGAGCAGTACTTC. Amino acid sequence: CASSSSTSGRAGEQYF.

There are many counts of this clonotype. The chain has TRBV20-1 and TRBJ2-7; tentative D call: TRBD1 (6 bases). V shed 2 bases and J shed 6 bases, with 29 bases lying between them. This CDR3 is built from 18 residues. Germline V gene lookup returns CDR1 DFQATT and CDR2 SNEGSKA (reference sequence). The chain's CDR3 is CSARTPIGTHHPVGEQYF. The CDR3 nucleotides are TGCAGTGCTAGAACGCCCATCGGGACACACCACCCGGTAGGCGAGCAGTACTTC.

Comments on this clonotype: Given a much more abundant clone one base away, this may be a read error. The rearrangement joins TRBV5-6 to TRBJ2-4; D is undetermined. This CDR3 comprises 15 residues. Germline CDR1 SGHDT, CDR2 YYEEEE. V lost 1 base and J 5 bases, leaving 13 bases between the germline ends. The CDR3 here is CASSLLHQWENIQYF. The CDR3, as DNA: TGTGCCAGCAGCTTGTTGCATCAGTGGGAAAACATTCAGTACTTC.

The rearrangement links TRBV5-6 to TRBJ1-1; TRBD1 might be the D (6 bases). Germline CDR1 is SGHDT and CDR2 is YYEEEE. Trimming removed 7 bases from V and 6 bases from J, with 10 bases in between. The CDR3 extends over 11 amino acids. The CDR3 sequence is CASHRAAEAFF. The DNA of the CDR3 is TGTGCCAGCCACAGGGCCGCTGAAGCTTTCTTT.

This rearrangement joins TRBV14 to TRBJ1-1; D not certain. CDR1 and CDR2 from the germline V gene are SGHDN and FVKESK. The CDR3 runs 16 residues. The V gene lost 0 bases and the J gene lost 1 base, with 12 bases spanning the gap. This CDR3 reads CASSQDLGRSNTEAFF. CDR3 bases: TGTGCCAGCAGCCAAGATCTCGGACGGTCGAACACTGAAGCTTTCTTT.

The chain is built from TRBV27 and TRBJ2-6; no definite D call. The CDR3 extends over 19 amino acids. Germline V gene data show CDR1 as MNHEY and CDR2 as SMNVEV (reference sequence). Trimming left V 2 bases short and J 0 bases short, with 17 bases between. The CDR3: CASSLKPGLGNSGANVLTF. The CDR3 DNA follows: TGTGCCAGCAGTTTAAAGCCAGGTCTTGGGAACTCTGGGGCCAACGTCCTGACTTTC. The whole variable domain, filled in from reference TRBV27 and TRBJ2-6, reads EAQVTQNPRYLITVTGKKLTVTCSQNMNHEYMSWYRQDPGLGLRQIYYSMNVEVTDKGDVPEGYKVSRKEKRNFPLILESPSPNQTSLYFCASSLKPGLGNSGANVLTFGAGSRLTVL.

This clonotype was seen repeatedly, ten times or more. The gene calls are TRBV12-3 or TRBV12-4 and TRBJ2-2, with TRBD1 matching 8 bases. V lost 2 bases, J lost 1 base, and 0 bases stayed unmatched. The CDR3 is 15 amino acids. CDR3 DNA sequence: TGTGCCAGCAGTTTAACAGGGGGGAACACCGGGGAGCTGTTTTTT. It is translated as CASSLTGGNTGELFF.

The chain links TRBV20-1 to TRBJ2-5; 8 bases match TRBD2. V trimming: 0 bases; J trimming: 1 base; junction bases outside the gene matches: 7. Germline assignment: CDR1 DFQATT and CDR2 SNEGSKA (reference sequence). The CDR3 is 16 residues long. The CDR3 DNA follows: TGCAGTGCTAGAGATCGAGCGGGGGACCTCCAAGAGACCCAGTACTTC. Translated: CSARDRAGDLQETQYF.

This clonotype was seen repeatedly, ten times or more. The chain recombines TRBV20-1 with TRBJ1-5; 7 nucleotides match TRBD1. After removal of 5 bases from V and 3 bases from J, the junction contained 10 bases not matched to a gene. CDR1 is DFQATT, CDR2 SNEGSKA, per germline (reference sequence). This CDR3 comprises 15 residues. CDR3 residues: CSADDREGDNQPQHF. CDR3 coding DNA: TGCAGTGCTGACGACAGGGAGGGGGACAATCAGCCCCAGCATTTT.

In nucleotides, the CDR3 is TGTGCCAGCAGTTACGTTCTCGACGAGCAGTACTTC. It specifies CASSYVLDEQYF. The J gene is TRBJ2-7, the V gene TRBV6-5; D uncertain. V lost 2 bases and J lost 5, with 7 bases in between. The germline V gene has CDR1 MNHEY and CDR2 SVGAGI. The CDR3 extends over 12 amino acids.

This clonotype appeared many times. The V call is TRBV6-1, the J call TRBJ2-7; TRBD1 is a possible D gene (6 bases). CDR3 size: 12 residues. Germline loops: CDR1 MNHNS, CDR2 SASEGT. Trimming cost V 7 bases and J 6 bases, with 13 bases left between them. Here the CDR3 reads CASKGGGVEQYF. CDR3 sequence (DNA): TGTGCCAGCAAAGGTGGGGGCGTCGAGCAGTACTTC.

This clonotype was seen many times. The chain joins TRBV3-1 to TRBJ2-5; the D gene is possibly TRBD1 (6 bases). The CDR3 is 15 amino acids. The germline V gene encodes CDR1 LGHDT and CDR2 YNNKEL (reference sequence). The germline V and J ends were trimmed by 0 bases and 4 bases, with 12 bases remaining between them. CDR3 residues: CASSQDRGRGETQYF. The CDR3 DNA is TGTGCCAGCAGCCAAGACAGGGGCAGGGGAGAGACCCAGTACTTC.

There are many counts of this clonotype. The V gene is TRBV2, the J gene TRBJ1-6; 7 bases map to TRBD1. V lost 5 bases to trimming and J lost 7 bases; unmatched junction nucleotides: 5. CDR1 SNHLY and CDR2 FYNNEI come from the germline V gene. CDR3 length: 14 residues. The CDR3 nucleotides read TGTGCCAGCAGTCCGACAGGGCTGAATTCACCCCTCCACTTT. Its translation is CASSPTGLNSPLHF.

This clonotype has just a few counts. CDR3: CASSPGQVMGMAFF. The CDR3 region has the DNA TGTGCCAGTAGCCCGGGACAAGTCATGGGAATGGCTTTCTTT. V and J are TRBV19 and TRBJ1-1; D possibly corresponds to TRBD1 (6 bases). Trimming took 6 bases from V and 11 from J, leaving 22 bases between them. The germline gives CDR1 LNHDA, CDR2 SQIVND (reference sequence). This CDR3 is built from 14 residues.

This clonotype was counted a few times. The chain has TRBV9 and TRBJ2-7, with a possible D match to TRBD1 (5 bases). Germline CDR1 reads SGDLS; CDR2 reads YYNGEE. V lost 4 bases and J lost 2, with 19 bases in between. The CDR3 is 16 amino acids. In DNA, the CDR3 is TGTGCCAGCAGCCCCCGCTCTCGGACAACAGCCTACGAGCAGTACTTC. Encoded protein: CASSPRSRTTAYEQYF. The whole variable domain, filled in from reference TRBV9 and TRBJ2-7, reads DSGVTQTPKHLITATGQRVTLRCSPRSGDLSVYWYQQSLDQGLQFLIQYYNGEERAKGNILERFSAQQFPDLHSELNLSSLELGDSALYFCASSPRSRTTAYEQYFGPGTRLTVT.

V usage is TRBV27 and J usage is TRBJ2-1, with D possibly matching TRBD2 (6 bases). The CDR3 loop spans 14 amino acids. V lost 8 bases and J lost 6, with 17 bases in between. Germline CDR1 is MNHEY and CDR2 is SMNVEV (reference sequence). In nucleotides, the CDR3 is TGTGCCAGCGCCGAGCGGCAGGGAGGCAATGAGCAGTTCTTC. It translates to CASAERQGGNEQFF.

This rearrangement joins TRBV5-4 to TRBJ2-2; a possible D gene is TRBD2 (7 bases). This CDR3 region has 18 residues. The ends were cut back, 5 bases at V and 3 bases at J, with 23 bases in the middle. Germline V gives CDR1 SGHNT, CDR2 YYREEE (reference sequence). The CDR3 nucleotides read TGTGCCAGCAGGGCATGGGTCACCCAGGGGAGGGACACCGGGGAGCTGTTTTTT. Its protein product is CASRAWVTQGRDTGELFF.

This clonotype was seen many times. This chain connects TRBV7-6 to TRBJ1-5, with a possible D match to TRBD1 (5 bases). The CDR3 totals 16 residues. The germline V and J ends were trimmed by 5 bases and 0 bases, with 14 bases remaining between them. Looked up from germline, CDR1 is SGHVS and CDR2 is FNYEAQ. The CDR3 coding sequence is TGTGCCAGCAGCCTTAGCCCAGGGTATAGCAATCAGCCCCAGCATTTT. Translated: CASSLSPGYSNQPQHF.

The chain uses TRBV7-9 and TRBJ2-1; the match to TRBD1 covers 8 bases. Germline trimming cut 8 bases from V and 6 bases from J; bases unmatched to any gene: 9. The CDR3 runs to 14 residues. Germline V gene data show CDR1 as SEHNR and CDR2 as FQNEAQ (reference sequence). CDR3 sequence (DNA): TGTGCCAGCGACCCGACAGGGGCCGTCAATGAGCAGTTCTTC. It encodes CASDPTGAVNEQFF.

V and J are TRBV9 and TRBJ2-3, with D possibly matching TRBD2 (6 bases). The CDR3 runs 15 residues. Germline V lookup: CDR1 SGDLS, CDR2 YYNGEE. The V and J ends lost 1 base and 4 bases respectively, with 13 bases between them. The CDR3 DNA is TGTGCCAGCAGCGTACGGGGGACGGCAGCAGATACGCAGTATTTT. It translates to CASSVRGTAADTQYF.

This clonotype was detected a few times. The chain carries TRBV30 and TRBJ1-2, with D uncertain. CDR1 and CDR2 from the germline V gene are GTSNPN and SVGIG (reference sequence). V lost 4 bases and J lost 5, with 11 bases in between. The CDR3 contains 12 residues. The DNA for the CDR3 is TGTGCCTGGAATCGGGCAACTTATGGCTACACCTTC. This sequence encodes CAWNRATYGYTF.

CDR3 region: CASSLTGTGVEAFF. DNA of the CDR3: TGTGCCAGCAGCTTAACTGGGACAGGGGTTGAAGCTTTCTTT. The V gene is TRBV13, the J gene TRBJ1-1; 10 positions agree with TRBD1. The CDR3 runs to 14 residues. CDR1 is PRHDT, CDR2 FYEKMQ, per germline (reference sequence). Trimming cost V 2 bases and J 7 bases; bases outside gene matches: 4.

This chain links TRBV29-1 with TRBJ2-1, with 7 bases matching TRBD1. V gave up 6 bases and J gave up 5 bases; unmatched junction bases: 7. Germline V gives CDR1 SQVTM, CDR2 ANQGSEA. The CDR3 is made up of 13 amino acids. As DNA, the CDR3 is TGCAGCGTCCGCGACAGGGCGAACAATGAGCAGTTCTTC. The encoded protein is CSVRDRANNEQFF.

This clonotype has ten or more counts. The chain carries TRBV7-9 and TRBJ2-5; the D gene is possibly TRBD2 (6 bases). Germline V lookup: CDR1 SEHNR, CDR2 FQNEAQ (reference sequence). V lost 2 bases and J 3 bases, leaving 16 bases between the germline ends. The CDR3 is 16 amino acids. The CDR3 loop is CASSLTLAAREETQYF. DNA of the CDR3: TGTGCCAGCAGCTTAACTTTAGCGGCTCGTGAAGAGACCCAGTACTTC.